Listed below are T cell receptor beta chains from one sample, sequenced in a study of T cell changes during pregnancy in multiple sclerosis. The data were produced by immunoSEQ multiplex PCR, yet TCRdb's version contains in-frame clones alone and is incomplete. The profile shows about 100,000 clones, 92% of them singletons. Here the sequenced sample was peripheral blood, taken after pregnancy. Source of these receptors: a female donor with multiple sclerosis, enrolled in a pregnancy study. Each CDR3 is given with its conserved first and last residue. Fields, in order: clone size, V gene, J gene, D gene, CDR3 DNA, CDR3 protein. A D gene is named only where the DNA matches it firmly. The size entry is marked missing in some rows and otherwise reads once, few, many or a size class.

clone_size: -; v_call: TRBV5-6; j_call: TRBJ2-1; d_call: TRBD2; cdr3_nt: TGTGCCAGCAGCCGCGGACTAGCGGGAGGTCGGTCCTACAATGAGCAGTTCTTC; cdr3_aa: CASSRGLAGGRSYNEQFF
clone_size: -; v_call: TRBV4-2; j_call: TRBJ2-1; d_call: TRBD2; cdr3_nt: TGTGCCAGCAGCCAAGATTATGGGACTAGCGGGAGAAAGGCCTACAATGAGCAGTTCTTC; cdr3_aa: CASSQDYGTSGRKAYNEQFF
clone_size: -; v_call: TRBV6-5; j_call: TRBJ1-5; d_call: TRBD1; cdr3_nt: TGTGCCAGCAGTTACTCGAGACAGGGCTTGCAGCCCCAGCATTTT; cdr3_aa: CASSYSRQGLQPQHF
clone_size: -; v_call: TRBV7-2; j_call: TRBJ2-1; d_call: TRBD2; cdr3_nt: TGTGCCAGCAGCTTAGAGAGTAGAGCGGGGTTTTGGTTCTTC; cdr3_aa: CASSLESRAGFWFF
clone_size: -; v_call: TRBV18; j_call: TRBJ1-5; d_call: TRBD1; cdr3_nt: TGTGCCAGTTCACCACAGGGGGGGGATCAGCCCCAGCATTTT; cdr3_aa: CASSPQGGDQPQHF
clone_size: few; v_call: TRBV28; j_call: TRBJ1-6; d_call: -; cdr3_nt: TGTGCCAGCATCCAGAGGACTGGGTTGTGGTCCTATAATTCACCCCTCCACTTT; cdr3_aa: CASIQRTGLWSYNSPLHF
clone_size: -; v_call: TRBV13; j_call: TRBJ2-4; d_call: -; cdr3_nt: TGTGCCAGCAACACAGGGACAACCAAAAACATTCAGTACTTC; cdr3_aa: CASNTGTTKNIQYF
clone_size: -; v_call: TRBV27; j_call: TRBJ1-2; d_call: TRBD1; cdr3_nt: TGTGCCAGCAGTTTCATACAGGGGGCGTACAGCTACACCTTC; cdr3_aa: CASSFIQGAYSYTF
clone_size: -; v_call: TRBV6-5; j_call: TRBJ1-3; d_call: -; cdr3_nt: TGTGCCAGCAGGGACAGCTTCTCTGGAAACACCATATATTTT; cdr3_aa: CASRDSFSGNTIYF
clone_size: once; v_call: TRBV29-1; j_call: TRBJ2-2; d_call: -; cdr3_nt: TGCAGCGTAACTAGCATTCTGAACACCGGGGAGCTGTTTTTT; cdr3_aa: CSVTSILNTGELFF
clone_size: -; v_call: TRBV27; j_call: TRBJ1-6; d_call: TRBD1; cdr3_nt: TGTGCCAGCAGTTTACGGACAGGGGGAACCAATAATTCACCCCTCCACTTT; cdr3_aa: CASSLRTGGTNNSPLHF
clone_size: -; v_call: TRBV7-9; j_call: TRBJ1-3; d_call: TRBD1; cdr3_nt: TGTGCCAGCAGCCAGACAGGGCCTGGAAACACCATATATTTT; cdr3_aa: CASSQTGPGNTIYF
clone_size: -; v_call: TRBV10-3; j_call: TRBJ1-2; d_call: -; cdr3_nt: TGTGCCATCAGTAGGGGTCTAGAGGCAGATGGCTACACCTTC; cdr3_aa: CAISRGLEADGYTF
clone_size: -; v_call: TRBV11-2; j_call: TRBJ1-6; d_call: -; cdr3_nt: TGTGCCAGCAGCTTAGGAAGGTTAGGGGCATCACCCCTCCACTTT; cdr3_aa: CASSLGRLGASPLHF
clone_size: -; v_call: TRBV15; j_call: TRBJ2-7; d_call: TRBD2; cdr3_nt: TGTGCCACCGAGCCAGCAGGCGGGAGGGGCTCCTACGAGCAGTACTTC; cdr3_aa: CATEPAGGRGSYEQYF
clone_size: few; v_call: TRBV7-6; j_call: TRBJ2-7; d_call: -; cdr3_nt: TGTGCCAGCAGCGATGACATTTACGAGCAGTACTTC; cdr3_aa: CASSDDIYEQYF
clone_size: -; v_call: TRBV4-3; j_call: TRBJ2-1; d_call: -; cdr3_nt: TGCGCCAGCAGCCAGAGGACACGCCCCCCCTACAATGAGCAGTTCTTC; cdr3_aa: CASSQRTRPPYNEQFF
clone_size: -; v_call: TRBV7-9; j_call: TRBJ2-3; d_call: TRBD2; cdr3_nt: TGTGCCAGCAGCTTCCTGAGGCGGGAGAGCACAGATACGCAGTATTTT; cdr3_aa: CASSFLRRESTDTQYF
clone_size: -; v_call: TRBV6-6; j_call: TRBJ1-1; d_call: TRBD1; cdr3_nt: TGTGCCAGCTATAGATCGACAGGGGCCAATCAAGCTTTCTTT; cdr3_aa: CASYRSTGANQAFF
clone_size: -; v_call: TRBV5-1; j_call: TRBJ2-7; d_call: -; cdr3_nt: TGCGCCAGCAGCTTGGGGGGTAGCGGCTACGAGCAGTACTTC; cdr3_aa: CASSLGGSGYEQYF
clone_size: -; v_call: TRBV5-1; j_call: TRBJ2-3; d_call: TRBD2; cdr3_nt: TGCGCCAGCAGCTTAGTCGGCGGGGGGATAGGAGATACGCAGTATTTT; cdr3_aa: CASSLVGGGIGDTQYF
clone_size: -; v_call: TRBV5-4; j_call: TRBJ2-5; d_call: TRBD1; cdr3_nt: TGTGCCAGCAGCTCCTGGGACAGTTACCAAGAGACCCAGTACTTC; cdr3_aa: CASSSWDSYQETQYF
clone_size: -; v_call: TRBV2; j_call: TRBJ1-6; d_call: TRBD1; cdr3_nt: TGTGCCAGCAGTGGACGGGACAGGGGGCTTTCACCCCTCCACTTT; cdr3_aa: CASSGRDRGLSPLHF
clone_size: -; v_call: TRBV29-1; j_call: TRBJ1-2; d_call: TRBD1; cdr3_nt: TGCAGCGTGGTGGAAAGGGACAGGGGGGGCTATGGCTACACCTTC; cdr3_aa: CSVVERDRGGYGYTF